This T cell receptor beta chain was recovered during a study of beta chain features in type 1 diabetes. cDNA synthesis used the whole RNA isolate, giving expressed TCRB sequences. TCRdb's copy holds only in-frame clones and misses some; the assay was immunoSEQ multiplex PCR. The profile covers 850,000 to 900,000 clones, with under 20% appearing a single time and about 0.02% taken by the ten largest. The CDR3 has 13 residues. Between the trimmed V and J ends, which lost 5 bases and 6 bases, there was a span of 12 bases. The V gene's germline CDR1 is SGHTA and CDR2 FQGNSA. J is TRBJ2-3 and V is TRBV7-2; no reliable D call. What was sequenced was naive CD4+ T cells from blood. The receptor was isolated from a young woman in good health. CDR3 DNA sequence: TGTGCCAGCAGCCGAATGACGAAGGATACGCAGTATTTT. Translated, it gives CASSRMTKDTQYF.